The 2 T cell receptor beta chains listed next were all sequenced from one sample in a study of T cells after posttransplantation cyclophosphamide. Method: immunoSEQ multiplex PCR; TCRdb's copy keeps in-frame clones and lacks some. The sample lists about 38,000 clones, none appearing once, the ten largest making up more than 4.5%. The sequenced sample consisted of PBMCs. The receptors were gathered from a man in his thirties or forties in good health and a related stem cell transplant donor.

This clone was counted at least ten times. This rearrangement joins TRBV7-3 to TRBJ2-7; tentatively, D is TRBD1 (6 bases). The V gene lost 7 bases and the J gene lost 2 bases, with 18 bases spanning the gap. The CDR3 consists of 15 residues. Germline values: CDR1 SGHTA, CDR2 FQGTGA. CDR3 loop: CASTTPRTATYEQYF. CDR3 coding DNA: TGTGCCAGCACCACTCCCCGGACAGCTACCTACGAGCAGTACTTC.

The sample holds many counts of this clone. The chain employs TRBV10-3 and TRBJ2-7; tentative D call: TRBD2 (7 bases). This CDR3 has 14 residues. The germline V and J ends were trimmed by 2 bases and 5 bases, with 13 bases remaining between them. CDR1 is ENHRY and CDR2 is SYGVKD in the germline V gene. The CDR3 DNA is TGTGCCATCAGTGAGGTCGGGGGGACACACGAGCAGTACTTC. The encoded protein is CAISEVGGTHEQYF.